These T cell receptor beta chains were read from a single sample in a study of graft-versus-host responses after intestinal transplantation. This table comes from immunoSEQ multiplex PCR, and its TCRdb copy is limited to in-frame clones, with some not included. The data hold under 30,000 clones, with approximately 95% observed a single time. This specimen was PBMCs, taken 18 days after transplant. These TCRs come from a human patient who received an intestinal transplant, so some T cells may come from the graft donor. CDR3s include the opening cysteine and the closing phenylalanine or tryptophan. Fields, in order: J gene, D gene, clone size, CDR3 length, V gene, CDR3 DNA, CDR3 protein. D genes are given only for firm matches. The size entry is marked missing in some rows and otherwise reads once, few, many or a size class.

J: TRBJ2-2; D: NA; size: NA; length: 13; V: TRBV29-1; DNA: TGCAGCGTTACTCGACTGAACACCGGGGAGCTGTTTTTT; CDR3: CSVTRLNTGELFF
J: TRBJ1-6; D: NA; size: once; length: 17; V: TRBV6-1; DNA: TGTGCCGGCAGTGAACCCCGGGGGGGCAGTTCCAATTCACCCCTCCACTTT; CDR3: CAGSEPRGGSSNSPLHF
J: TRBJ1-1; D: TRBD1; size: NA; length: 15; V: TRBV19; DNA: TGTGCCAGTAGTGCTGGACAGGGGGCCGGCACTGAAGCTTTCTTT; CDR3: CASSAGQGAGTEAFF
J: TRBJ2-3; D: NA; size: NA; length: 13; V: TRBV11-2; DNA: TGTGCCAGCAGCTCCCCGGGTACAGATACGCAGTATTTT; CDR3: CASSSPGTDTQYF
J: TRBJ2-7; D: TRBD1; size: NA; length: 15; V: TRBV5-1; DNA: TGCGCCAGCAGTTCCGGGACAGGAGACCTCTACGAGCAGTACTTC; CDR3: CASSSGTGDLYEQYF
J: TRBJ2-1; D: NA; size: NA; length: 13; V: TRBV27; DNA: TGTGCCAGCAGGGGACATACCTTGGTTGAGCAGTTCTTC; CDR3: CASRGHTLVEQFF
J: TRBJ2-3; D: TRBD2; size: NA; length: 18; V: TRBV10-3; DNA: TGTGCCATCAGTGAGTCGCCCCTAGCGGGGGGACTCACAGATACGCAGTATTTT; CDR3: CAISESPLAGGLTDTQYF
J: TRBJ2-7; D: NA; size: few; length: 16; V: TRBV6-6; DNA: TGTGCCAGCAGGGGACTGGGACAGACAAACCCCTACGAGCAGTACTTC; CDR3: CASRGLGQTNPYEQYF
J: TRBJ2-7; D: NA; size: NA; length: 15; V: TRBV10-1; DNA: TGCGCCAGCAGCGTGGGGAAGGGCCGGATGGACGAGCAGTACTTC; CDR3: CASSVGKGRMDEQYF
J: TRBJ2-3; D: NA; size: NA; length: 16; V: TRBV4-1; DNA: TGCGCCAGCAGCCAGATAGGGACGGAGAGCACAGATACGCAGTATTTT; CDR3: CASSQIGTESTDTQYF
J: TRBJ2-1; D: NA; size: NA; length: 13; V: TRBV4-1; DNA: TGCGCCAGCTCCTCCGGTCTATACAATGAGCAGTTCTTC; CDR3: CASSSGLYNEQFF
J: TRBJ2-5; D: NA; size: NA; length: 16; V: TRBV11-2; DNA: TGTGCCAGCAGCTTACCCACGGGCCAAGTCGCAGAGACCCAGTACTTC; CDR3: CASSLPTGQVAETQYF
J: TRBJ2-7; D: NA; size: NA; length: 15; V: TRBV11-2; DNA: TGTGCCAGCAGCTTAAGTAGCGTGATAGACTACGAGCAGTACTTC; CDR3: CASSLSSVIDYEQYF
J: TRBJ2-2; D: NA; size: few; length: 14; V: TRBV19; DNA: TGTGCCAGTATGCCGGATCTTAACACCGGGGAGCTGTTTTTT; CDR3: CASMPDLNTGELFF
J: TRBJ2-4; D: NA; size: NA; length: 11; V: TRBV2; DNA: TGTGCCACCCTACGGGGGAACATTCAGTACTTC; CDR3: CATLRGNIQYF